There are a few counts of the clone carrying this TCR beta chain. Measured with immunoSEQ multiplex PCR; TCRdb has only the in-frame clones, and not every one. The table has over 100,000 clones, around 89% seen once; the top ten hold around 4.5%. The record originates from a study of blood T cell repertoires in COVID-19. Background on the study: Sample material is recorded as cDNA or gDNA derived from T cells, B-cell-depleted T cells, or PBMCs.

Germline-derived CDR1 and CDR2 are LNHDA and SQIVND (reference sequence). The CDR3 has 15 residues. With 3 bases clipped from V and 4 bases from J, the junction kept 6 bases outside the gene matches. The source material was peripheral blood. The chain joins TRBV19 to TRBJ2-1, with TRBD1 identical over 7 bases. This sequence was found in a man in his sixties with COVID-19, enrolled during active disease. CDR3 sequence: CASSIGQVKYNEQFF. The CDR3 DNA is TGTGCCAGTAGTATCGGACAGGTCAAGTACAATGAGCAGTTCTTC.